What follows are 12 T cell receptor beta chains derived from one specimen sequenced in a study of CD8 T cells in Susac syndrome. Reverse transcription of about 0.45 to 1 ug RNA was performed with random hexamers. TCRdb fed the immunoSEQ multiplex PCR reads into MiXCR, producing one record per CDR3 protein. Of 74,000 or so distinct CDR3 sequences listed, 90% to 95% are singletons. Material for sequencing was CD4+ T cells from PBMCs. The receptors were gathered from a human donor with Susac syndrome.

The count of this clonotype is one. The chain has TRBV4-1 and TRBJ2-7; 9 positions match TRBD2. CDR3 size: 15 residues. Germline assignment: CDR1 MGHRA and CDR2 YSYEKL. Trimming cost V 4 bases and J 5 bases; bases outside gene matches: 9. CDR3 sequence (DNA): TGCGCCAGCAGCCCAGTTCTAGCGGGATTGGACGAGCAGTACTTC. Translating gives CASSPVLAGLDEQYF.

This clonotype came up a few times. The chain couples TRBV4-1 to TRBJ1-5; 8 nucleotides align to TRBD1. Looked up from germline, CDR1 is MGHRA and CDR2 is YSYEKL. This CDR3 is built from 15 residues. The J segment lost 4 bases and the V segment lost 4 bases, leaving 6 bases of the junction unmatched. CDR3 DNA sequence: TGCGCCAGCAGCCCTGAGGGACAGGAGAATCAGCCCCAGCATTTT. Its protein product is CASSPEGQENQPQHF.

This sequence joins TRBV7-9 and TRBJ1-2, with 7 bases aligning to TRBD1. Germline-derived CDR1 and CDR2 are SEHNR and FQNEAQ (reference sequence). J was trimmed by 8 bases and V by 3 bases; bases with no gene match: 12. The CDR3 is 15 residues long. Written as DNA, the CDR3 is TGTGCCAGCAGCTTCCCGGACAGGCCTTCGTTGGGCTACACCTTC. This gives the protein CASSFPDRPSLGYTF.

CDR3: CSAGDPTDTQYF. As DNA, the CDR3 is TGCAGTGCTGGGGACCCCACAGATACGCAGTATTTT. This sequence joins TRBV20-1 and TRBJ2-3; the D gene could be TRBD1 or TRBD2 (5 bases each). Trimming took off 5 bases at V and 2 bases at J, with 8 bases between the two ends. The CDR3 runs 12 residues. Per germline, CDR1 DFQATT and CDR2 SNEGSKA (reference sequence).

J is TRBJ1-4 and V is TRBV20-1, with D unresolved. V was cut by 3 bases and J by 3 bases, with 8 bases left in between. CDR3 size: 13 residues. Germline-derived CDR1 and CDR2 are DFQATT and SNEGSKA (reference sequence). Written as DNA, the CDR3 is TGCAGTGCTAGCGCTCGGGCTAATGAAAAACTGTTTTTT. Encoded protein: CSASARANEKLFF.

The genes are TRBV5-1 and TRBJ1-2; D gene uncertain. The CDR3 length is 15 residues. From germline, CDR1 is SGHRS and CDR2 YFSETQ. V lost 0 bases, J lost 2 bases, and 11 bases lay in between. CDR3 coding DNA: TGCGCCAGCAGCTTGGTCTCCGGGCAGAACTATGGCTACACCTTC. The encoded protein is CASSLVSGQNYGYTF. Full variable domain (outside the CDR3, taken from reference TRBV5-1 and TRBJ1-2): KAGVTQTPRYLIKTRGQQVTLSCSPISGHRSVSWYQQTPGQGLQFLFEYFSETQRNKGNFPGRFSGRQFSNSRSEMNVSTLELGDSALYLCASSLVSGQNYGYTFGSGTRLTVV.

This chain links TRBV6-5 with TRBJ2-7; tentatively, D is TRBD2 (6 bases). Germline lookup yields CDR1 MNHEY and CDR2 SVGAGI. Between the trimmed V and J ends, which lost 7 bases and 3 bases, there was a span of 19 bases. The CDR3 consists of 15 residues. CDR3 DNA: TGTGCCAGCACCGCCGCCGGGACTGACTACTACGAGCAGTACTTC. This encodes CASTAAGTDYYEQYF.

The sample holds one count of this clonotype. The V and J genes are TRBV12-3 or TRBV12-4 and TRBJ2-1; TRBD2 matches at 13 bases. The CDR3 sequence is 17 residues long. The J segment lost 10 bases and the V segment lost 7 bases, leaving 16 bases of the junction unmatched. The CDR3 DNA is TGTGCCAGCACTCTGACTAGCGGGAGGTCAATCGTCGTAGAGCAGTTCTTC. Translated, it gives CASTLTSGRSIVVEQFF.

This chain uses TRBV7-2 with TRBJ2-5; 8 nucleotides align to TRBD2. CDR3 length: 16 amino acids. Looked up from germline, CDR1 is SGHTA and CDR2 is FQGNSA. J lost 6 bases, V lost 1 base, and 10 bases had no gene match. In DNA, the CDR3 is TGTGCCAGCAGCTTAGTTGGGAGCGGGAGCGCAAAGACCCAGTACTTC. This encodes CASSLVGSGSAKTQYF. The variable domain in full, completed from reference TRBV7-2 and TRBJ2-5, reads GAGVSQSPSNKVTEKGKDVELRCDPISGHTALYWYRQSLGQGLEFLIYFQGNSAPDKSGLPSDRFSAERTGGSVSTLTIQRTQQEDSAVYLCASSLVGSGSAKTQYFGPGTRLLVL.

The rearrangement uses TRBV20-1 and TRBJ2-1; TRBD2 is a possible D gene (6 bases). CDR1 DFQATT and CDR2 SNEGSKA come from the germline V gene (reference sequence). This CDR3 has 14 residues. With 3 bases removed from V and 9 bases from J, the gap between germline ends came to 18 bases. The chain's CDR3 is CSASSGNTRGEQFF. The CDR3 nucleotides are TGCAGTGCTAGTAGCGGAAACACTAGGGGTGAGCAGTTCTTC.

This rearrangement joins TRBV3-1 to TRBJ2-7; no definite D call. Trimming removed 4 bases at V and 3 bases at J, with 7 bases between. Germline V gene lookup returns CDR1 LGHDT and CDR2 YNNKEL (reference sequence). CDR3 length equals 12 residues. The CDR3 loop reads CASSLQHYEQYF. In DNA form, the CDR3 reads TGTGCCAGCAGCCTACAGCACTACGAGCAGTACTTC.

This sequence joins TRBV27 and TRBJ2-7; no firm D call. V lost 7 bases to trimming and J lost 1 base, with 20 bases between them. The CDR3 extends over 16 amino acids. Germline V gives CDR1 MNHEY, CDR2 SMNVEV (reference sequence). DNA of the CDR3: TGTGCCAGCACTAATAGAGCGTACTGCTCGTCCTACGAGCAGTACTTC. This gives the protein CASTNRAYCSSYEQYF.